One T cell receptor (beta chain) is described in this entry. The target antigen is unknown. V shed 5 bases and J 6 bases; nucleotides not matched to a gene: 8. Per the germline V gene, CDR1 is MNHEY and CDR2 is SMNVEV (reference sequence). The CDR3 has 14 residues. The 5'RACE method, run with constant-segment primers, produced TCR alpha and TCR beta cDNA libraries (carrying sample barcodes and UMIs). TCRdb reprocessed the 5' RACE reads with MiXCR, giving one entry per CDR3 protein. The sample lists around 310,000 distinct CDR3 sequences, more than 15% occurring once. The data stem from a study of T-cell memory formation after mild COVID-19. Study in general: In these data, TCR clusters were largely donor specific.

Study results and caveats: The study found balanced CD4/CD8 in clones contracting day 15 to 85 and a CD4+ lean in later expanders.

The sequence derives from a man aged 18 to 29 who had mild COVID-19 (a few samples of this study predate the infection). Cell type and time point are not known. Sample: PBMCs or a T cell subset sorted from them (not recorded which). The rearrangement joins TRBV27 to TRBJ1-2, with TRBD1 identical over 8 bases. CDR3 protein: CASSGQTGGDGYTF. The CDR3 bases are TGTGCCAGCAGTGGCCAAACAGGGGGGGATGGCTACACCTTC.